This T cell receptor beta chain was identified in a study of shared clonotypes between healthy human individuals. Study-level information: Each donor contributed plates that comprised three CD4 naive, three CD4 memory, two CD8 naive and one CD8 memory.

CD4+ cell separation produced CD45RA+ naive and CD45RA-negative memory subsets. Several immunoSEQ 96-well plates shared each subset's DNA, each plate a replicate. Repertoires were generated with immunoSEQ multiplex PCR, while TCRdb's copy carries only in-frame clones and drops some. The sample lists over a million clones; roughly 74% were seen once. With respect to this clone: Its antigen remains unknown.

Overall study results and limits: Non-shared clonotypes displayed generation probabilities falling below those of clonotypes present in all four donors.

CDR3 length: 13 amino acids. V dropped 4 bases and J dropped 0 bases, with 5 bases sitting between them. Per the germline V gene, CDR1 is MRHNA and CDR2 is SNTAGT. The chain couples TRBV6-4 to TRBJ2-3; D unclear. Sequencing used memory CD4+ T cells from PBMCs. Regarding subset: CD45RA-negative fraction. The source of this sequence is a man in his late teens or twenties in good health. Some clones in this sample may be carry-over from other donors' samples. CDR3 protein: CASSGESTDTQYF. The CDR3 DNA is TGTGCCAGCAGTGGAGAAAGCACAGATACGCAGTATTTT.